Below, 6 T cell receptor beta chains from the same sample are listed, as sequenced in a study of shared clonotypes between healthy human individuals. Sequencing used immunoSEQ multiplex PCR; TCRdb keeps in-frame clones, though not all of them. The sample yields some 1,100,000 clones, approximately 78% seen once. The sample comprised memory CD4+ T cells from PBMCs. The subset: CD45RA-negative fraction. The receptors here all came from a man between 18 and 29 years old in good health. Some clones in this sample may be carry-over from other donors' samples.

This clone was seen just once. The chain couples TRBV7-2 to TRBJ1-3; unclear D gene. Trimming pared 1 base from V and 0 bases from J, leaving 4 bases between. The germline V gene encodes CDR1 SGHTA and CDR2 FQGNSA. This CDR3 contains 14 residues. The CDR3 coding sequence is TGTGCCAGCAGCTTAGTCAGCTCTGGAAACACCATATATTTT. It specifies CASSLVSSGNTIYF.

V is TRBV5-6 and J is TRBJ2-1; 9 nucleotides line up with TRBD2. From germline, CDR1 is SGHDT and CDR2 YYEEEE. This CDR3 comprises 13 residues. V lost 4 bases and J lost 12; bases outside the gene matches: 8. CDR3 coding DNA: TGTGCCAGCAGCCTCGGGACTAGCAGTTGGCAGTTCTTC. Protein sequence: CASSLGTSSWQFF.

The chain has TRBV29-1 and TRBJ2-1; D call uncertain. CDR3 size: 13 residues. The ends were cut back, 5 bases at V and 0 bases at J, with 8 bases in the middle. The germline gives CDR1 SQVTM, CDR2 ANQGSEA. The DNA for the CDR3 is TGCAGCGTTCGTGGTAGCTCCTACAATGAGCAGTTCTTC. This translates into CSVRGSSYNEQFF.

The gene calls are TRBV5-1 and TRBJ2-5, with D possibly matching TRBD1 (7 bases). V was cut by 7 bases and J by 0 bases, with 25 bases left in between. This CDR3 region has 18 residues. Germline CDR1 and CDR2: SGHRS and YFSETQ. In DNA, the CDR3 is TGCGCCAGCGGGGGCGGGACAGCCAAGAATTTGTACCAAGAGACCCAGTACTTC. It is translated as CASGGGTAKNLYQETQYF.

The V and J genes are TRBV7-8 and TRBJ2-7; a possible D gene is TRBD2 (6 bases). Germline CDR1 and CDR2: SGHVS and FQNEAQ. This CDR3 spans 11 amino acids. Trimming shortened V by 6 bases and J by 4 bases, and 7 bases separated the two germline ends. CDR3 protein: CASREGYEQYF. The CDR3 nucleotides are TGTGCCAGCAGGGAGGGTTACGAGCAGTACTTC.

This clone was counted ten times or more. The V gene is TRBV5-4, the J gene TRBJ2-5; D not certain. Trimming shortened V by 6 bases and J by 0 bases, and 12 bases separated the two germline ends. The germline V gene encodes CDR1 SGHNT and CDR2 YYREEE (reference sequence). The CDR3 spans 14 residues. CDR3 sequence reads: CASTVSTYQETQYF. The CDR3 nucleotides are TGTGCCAGCACTGTAAGCACGTACCAAGAGACCCAGTACTTC.